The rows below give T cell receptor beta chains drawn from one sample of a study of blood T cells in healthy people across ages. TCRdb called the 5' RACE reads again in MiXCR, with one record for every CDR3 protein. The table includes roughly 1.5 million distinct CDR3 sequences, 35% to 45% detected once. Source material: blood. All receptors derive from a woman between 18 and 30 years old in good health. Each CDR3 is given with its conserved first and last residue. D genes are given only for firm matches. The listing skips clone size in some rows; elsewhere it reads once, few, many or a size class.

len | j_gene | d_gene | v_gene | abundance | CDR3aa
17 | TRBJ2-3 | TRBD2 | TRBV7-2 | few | CASSSLTSGMDTDTQYF
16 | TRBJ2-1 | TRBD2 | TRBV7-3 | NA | CASSLMGLAGLNEQFF
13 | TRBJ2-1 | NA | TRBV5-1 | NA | CASSVDERLEQFF
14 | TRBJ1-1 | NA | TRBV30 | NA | CAWSPHGVDTEAFF
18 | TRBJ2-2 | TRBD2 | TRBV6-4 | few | CASSPGTSGSSDSGELFF
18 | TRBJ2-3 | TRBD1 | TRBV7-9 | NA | CASSLALRTGEKVYTQYF
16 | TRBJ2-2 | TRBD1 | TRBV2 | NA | CASTRYRGSDTGELFF
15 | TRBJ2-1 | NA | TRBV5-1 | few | CASSLAGDTSNEQFF
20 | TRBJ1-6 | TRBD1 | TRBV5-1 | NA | CASSLRTGDYRSSYNSPLHF
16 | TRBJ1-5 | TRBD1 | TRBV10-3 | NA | CAISEVDRDGVQPQHF
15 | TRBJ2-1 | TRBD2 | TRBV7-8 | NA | CASSSQREGYNEQFF
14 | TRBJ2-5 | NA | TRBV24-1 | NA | CATSDPQKLETQYF
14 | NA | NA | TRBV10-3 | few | CAISEQGSRDIQYF
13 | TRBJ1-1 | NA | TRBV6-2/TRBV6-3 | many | CASTPRRNTEAFF
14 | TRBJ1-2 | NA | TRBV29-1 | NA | CSAIPGALNYGYTF
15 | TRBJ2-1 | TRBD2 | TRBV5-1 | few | CASSLALAGVSEQFF
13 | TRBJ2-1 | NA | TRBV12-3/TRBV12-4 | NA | CASSPNVGVRQFF
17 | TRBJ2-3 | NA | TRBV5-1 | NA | CASSLGAGPPGGDTQYF
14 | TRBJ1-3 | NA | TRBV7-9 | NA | CASSPRTNGNTIYF
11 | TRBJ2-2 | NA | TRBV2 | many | CASRDTGELFF
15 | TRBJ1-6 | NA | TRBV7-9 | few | CASTPGTNYNSPLHF
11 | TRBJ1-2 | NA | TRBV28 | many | CASSYFYGYTF
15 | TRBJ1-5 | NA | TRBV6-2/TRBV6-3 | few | CASSYRAWGNQPQHF
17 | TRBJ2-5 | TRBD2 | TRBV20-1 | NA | CSAGKPGLAGGFNEQYF
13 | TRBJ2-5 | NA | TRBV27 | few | CASSYRGRETQYF
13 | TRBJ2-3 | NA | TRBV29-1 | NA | CSIWGWHTDTQYF
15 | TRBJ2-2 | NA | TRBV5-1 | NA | CASSLFGGDTGELFF
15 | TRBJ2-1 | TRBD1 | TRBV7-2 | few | CASGRQGDFYNEQFF
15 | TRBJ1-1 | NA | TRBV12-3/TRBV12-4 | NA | CASSFRRLLNTEAFF
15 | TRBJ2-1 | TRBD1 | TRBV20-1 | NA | CSAGHRDRDYNEQFF
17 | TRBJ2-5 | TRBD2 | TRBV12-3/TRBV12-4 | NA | CASSWNPGLAGGREQYF
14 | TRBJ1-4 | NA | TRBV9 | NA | CASSVGGSGEKLFF
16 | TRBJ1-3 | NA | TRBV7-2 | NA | CASSWAAGEAGNTIYF
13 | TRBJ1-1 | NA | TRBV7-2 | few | CASILQQNTEAFF
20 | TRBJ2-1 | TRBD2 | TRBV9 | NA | CASSVTPGLAGGPIYNEQFF
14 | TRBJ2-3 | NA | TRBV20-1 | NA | CSAEGQTNTDTQYF
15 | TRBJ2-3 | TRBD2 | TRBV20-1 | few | CSAPDGTRGTDTQYF
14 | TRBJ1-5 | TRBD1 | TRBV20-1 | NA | CSARDAAGGQPQHF
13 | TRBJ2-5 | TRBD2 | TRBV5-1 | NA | CASSFISGGEQYF
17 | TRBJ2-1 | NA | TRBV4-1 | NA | CASSQDSGNPYYNEQFF
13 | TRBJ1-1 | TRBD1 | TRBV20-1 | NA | CSARGTANTEAFF
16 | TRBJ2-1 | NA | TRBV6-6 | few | CASSYPGGHSYNEQFF
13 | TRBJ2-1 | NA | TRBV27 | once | CASSWGSKDEQFF
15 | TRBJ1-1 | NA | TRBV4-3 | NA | CASSQDGYGNTEAFF
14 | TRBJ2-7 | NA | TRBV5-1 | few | CASSLAARVYEQYF
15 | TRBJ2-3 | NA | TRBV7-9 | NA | CASSPGQAFTDTQYF
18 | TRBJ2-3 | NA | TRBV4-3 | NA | CASSQDLARGRLSDTQYF
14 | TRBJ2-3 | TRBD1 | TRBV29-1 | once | CSAYGTGAPDTQYF
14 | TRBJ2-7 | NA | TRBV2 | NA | CASSEAEAVYEQYF